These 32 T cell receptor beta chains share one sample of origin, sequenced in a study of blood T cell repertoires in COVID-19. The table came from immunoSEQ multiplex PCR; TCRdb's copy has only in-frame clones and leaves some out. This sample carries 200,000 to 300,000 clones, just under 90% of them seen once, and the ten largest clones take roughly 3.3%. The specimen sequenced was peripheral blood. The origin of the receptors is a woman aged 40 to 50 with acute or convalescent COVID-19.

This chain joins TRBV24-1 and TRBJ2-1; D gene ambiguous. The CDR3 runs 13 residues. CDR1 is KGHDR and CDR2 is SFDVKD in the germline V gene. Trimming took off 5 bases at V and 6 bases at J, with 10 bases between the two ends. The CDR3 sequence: CATSAPNSNEQFF. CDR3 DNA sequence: TGTGCCACCAGTGCCCCAAACAGCAATGAGCAGTTCTTC.

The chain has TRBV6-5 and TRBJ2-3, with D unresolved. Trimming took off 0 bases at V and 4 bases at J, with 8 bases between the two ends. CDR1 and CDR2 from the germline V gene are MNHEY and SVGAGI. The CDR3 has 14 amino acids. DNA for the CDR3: TGTGCCAGCAGTTACTCGGATAGCCCAGATACGCAGTATTTT. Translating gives CASSYSDSPDTQYF.

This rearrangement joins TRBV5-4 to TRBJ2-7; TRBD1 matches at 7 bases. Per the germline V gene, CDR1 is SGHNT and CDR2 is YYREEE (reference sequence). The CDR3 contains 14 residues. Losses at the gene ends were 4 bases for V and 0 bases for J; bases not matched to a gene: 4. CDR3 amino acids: CASSTRDSSYEQYV. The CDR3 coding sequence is TGTGCCAGCAGCACTCGGGACAGCTCCTACGAGCAGTACGTC.

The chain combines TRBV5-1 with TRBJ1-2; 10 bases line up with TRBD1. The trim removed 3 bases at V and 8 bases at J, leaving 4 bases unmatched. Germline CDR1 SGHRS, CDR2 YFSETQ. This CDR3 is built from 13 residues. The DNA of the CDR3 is TGCGCCAGCAGCTCGTTGGACAGGGGGGGCTACACCTTC. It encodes CASSSLDRGGYTF. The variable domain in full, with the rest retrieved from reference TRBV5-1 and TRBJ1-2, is KAGVTQTPRYLIKTRGQQVTLSCSPISGHRSVSWYQQTPGQGLQFLFEYFSETQRNKGNFPGRFSGRQFSNSRSEMNVSTLELGDSALYLCASSSLDRGGYTFGSGTRLTVV.

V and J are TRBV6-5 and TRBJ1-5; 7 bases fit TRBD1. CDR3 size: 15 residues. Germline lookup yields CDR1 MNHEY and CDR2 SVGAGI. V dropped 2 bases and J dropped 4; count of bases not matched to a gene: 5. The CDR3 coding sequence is TGTGCCAGCAGTTACCCACGGGACAGTAATCAGCCCCAGCATTTT. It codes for CASSYPRDSNQPQHF.

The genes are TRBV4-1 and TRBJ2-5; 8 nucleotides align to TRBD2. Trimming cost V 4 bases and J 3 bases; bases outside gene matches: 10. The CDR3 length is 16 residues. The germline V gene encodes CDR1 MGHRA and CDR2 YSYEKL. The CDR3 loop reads CASSPGGSGEEETQYF. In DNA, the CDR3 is TGCGCCAGCAGCCCCGGGGGTAGCGGGGAAGAAGAGACCCAGTACTTC.

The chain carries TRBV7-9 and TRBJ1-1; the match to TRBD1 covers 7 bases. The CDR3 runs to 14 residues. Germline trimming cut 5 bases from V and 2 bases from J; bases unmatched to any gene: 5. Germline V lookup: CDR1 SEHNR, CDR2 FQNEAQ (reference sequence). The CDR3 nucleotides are TGTGCCAGCAGCCAGGGACAGATCAACACTGAAGCTTTCTTT. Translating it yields CASSQGQINTEAFF.

The CDR3 loop is CASSYSDRLRDNEQFF. In DNA form, the CDR3 reads TGTGCCAGCAGTTACAGCGACAGGTTGAGAGACAATGAGCAGTTCTTC. This rearrangement joins TRBV6-5 to TRBJ2-1, with D perhaps TRBD1 (6 bases). V was cut by 2 bases and J by 5 bases, with 16 bases left in between. CDR1 and CDR2 from the germline V gene are MNHEY and SVGAGI. The CDR3 has 16 residues.

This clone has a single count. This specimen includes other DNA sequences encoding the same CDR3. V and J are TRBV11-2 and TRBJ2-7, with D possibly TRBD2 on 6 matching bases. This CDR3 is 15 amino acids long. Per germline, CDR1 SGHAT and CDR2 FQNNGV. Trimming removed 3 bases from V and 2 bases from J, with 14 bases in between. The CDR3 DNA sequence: TGTGCCAGCAGCTTGGAGGGGCGCGGGGCCTACGAGCAGTACGTC. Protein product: CASSLEGRGAYEQYV.

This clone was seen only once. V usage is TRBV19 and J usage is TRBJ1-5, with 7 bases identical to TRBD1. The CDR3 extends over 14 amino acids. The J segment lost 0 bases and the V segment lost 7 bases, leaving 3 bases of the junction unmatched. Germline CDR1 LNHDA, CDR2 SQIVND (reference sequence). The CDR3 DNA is TGTGCCAGTATCGGGACAGCTAGCAATCAGCCCCAGCATTTT. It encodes CASIGTASNQPQHF.

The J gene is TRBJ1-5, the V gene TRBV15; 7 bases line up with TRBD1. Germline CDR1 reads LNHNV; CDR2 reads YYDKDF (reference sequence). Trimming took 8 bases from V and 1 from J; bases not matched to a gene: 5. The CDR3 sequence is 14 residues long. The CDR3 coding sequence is TGTGCCACCTCCCGACAGGGAAGCAATCAGCCCCAGCATTTT. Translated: CATSRQGSNQPQHF.

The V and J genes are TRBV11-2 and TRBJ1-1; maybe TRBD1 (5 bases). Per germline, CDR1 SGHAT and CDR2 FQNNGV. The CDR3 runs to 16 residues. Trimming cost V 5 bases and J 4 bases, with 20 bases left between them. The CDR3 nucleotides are TGTGCCAGCAGCCTGGCACTCGGATGGGGGGGCACTGAAGCTTTCTTT. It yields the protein CASSLALGWGGTEAFF.

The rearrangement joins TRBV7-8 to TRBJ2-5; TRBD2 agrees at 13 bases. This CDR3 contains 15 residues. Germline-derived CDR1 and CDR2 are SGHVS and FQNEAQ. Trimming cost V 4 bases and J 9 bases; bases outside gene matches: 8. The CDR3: CASSSGLAGSFPQYF. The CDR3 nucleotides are TGTGCCAGCAGCTCGGGACTAGCGGGGTCTTTTCCCCAGTACTTC.

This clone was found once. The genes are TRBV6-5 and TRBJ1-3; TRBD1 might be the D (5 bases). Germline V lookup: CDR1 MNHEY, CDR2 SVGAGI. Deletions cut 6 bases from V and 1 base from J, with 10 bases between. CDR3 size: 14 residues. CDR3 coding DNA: TGTGCCAGCAGGGCAGGGTTGTCTGGAAACACCATATATTTT. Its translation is CASRAGLSGNTIYF.

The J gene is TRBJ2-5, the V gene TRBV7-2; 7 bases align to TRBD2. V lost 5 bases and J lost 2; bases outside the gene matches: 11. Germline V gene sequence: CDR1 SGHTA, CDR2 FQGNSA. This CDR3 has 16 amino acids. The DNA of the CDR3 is TGTGCCAGCAGCCCGATGGGCGGGGGATTTCAAGAGACCCAGTACTTC. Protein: CASSPMGGGFQETQYF.

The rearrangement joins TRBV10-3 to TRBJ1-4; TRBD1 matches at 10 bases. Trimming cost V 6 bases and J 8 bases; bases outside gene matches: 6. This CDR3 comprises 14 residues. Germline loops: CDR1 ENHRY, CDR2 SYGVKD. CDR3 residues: CAISRGQGGEKLFF. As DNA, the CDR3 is TGTGCCATCAGCAGAGGACAGGGGGGGGAAAAACTGTTTTTT.

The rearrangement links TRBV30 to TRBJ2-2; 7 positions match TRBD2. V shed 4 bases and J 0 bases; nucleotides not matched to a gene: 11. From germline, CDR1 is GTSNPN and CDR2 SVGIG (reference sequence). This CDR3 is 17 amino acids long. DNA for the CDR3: TGTGCCTGGAAGAAGTGGGAGGGTCACACGAACACCGGGGAGCTGTTTTTT. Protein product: CAWKKWEGHTNTGELFF. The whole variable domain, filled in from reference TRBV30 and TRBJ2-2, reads SQTIHQWPATLVQPVGSPLSLECTVEGTSNPNLYWYRQAAGRGLQLLFYSVGIGQISSEVPQNLSASRPQDRQFILSSKKLLLSDSGFYLCAWKKWEGHTNTGELFFGEGSRLTVL.

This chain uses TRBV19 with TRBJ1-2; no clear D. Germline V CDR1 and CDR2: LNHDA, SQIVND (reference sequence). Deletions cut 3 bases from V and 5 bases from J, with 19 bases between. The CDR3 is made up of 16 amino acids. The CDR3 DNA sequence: TGTGCCAGTAGTATTAGGCGGCCCGTCAACCTATATGGCTACACCTTC. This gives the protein CASSIRRPVNLYGYTF.

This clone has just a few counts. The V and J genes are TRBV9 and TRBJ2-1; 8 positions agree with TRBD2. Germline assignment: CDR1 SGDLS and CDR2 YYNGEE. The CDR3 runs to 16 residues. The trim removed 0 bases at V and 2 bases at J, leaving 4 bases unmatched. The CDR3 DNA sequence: TGTGCCAGCAGCGTAGAGGCGGGGGGCCCCTACAATGAGCAGTTCTTC. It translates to CASSVEAGGPYNEQFF.

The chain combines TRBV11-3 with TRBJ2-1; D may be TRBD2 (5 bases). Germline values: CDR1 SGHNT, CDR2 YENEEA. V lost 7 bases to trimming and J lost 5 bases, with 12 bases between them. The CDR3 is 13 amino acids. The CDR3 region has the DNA TGTGCCAGCACCTGGGAGAGTAACAATGAGCAGTTCTTC. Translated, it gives CASTWESNNEQFF.

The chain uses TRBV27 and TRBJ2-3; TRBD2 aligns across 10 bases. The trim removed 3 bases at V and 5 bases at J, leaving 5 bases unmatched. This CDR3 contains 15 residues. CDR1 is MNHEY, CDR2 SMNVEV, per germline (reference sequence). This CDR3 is CASSFPSGGVDTQYF. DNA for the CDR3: TGTGCCAGCAGTTTCCCTAGCGGGGGAGTAGATACGCAGTATTTT.

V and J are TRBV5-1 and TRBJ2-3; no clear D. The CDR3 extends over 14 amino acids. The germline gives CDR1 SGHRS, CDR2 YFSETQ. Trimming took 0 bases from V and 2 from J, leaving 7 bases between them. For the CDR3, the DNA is TGCGCCAGCAGCTTGGTCGGAGTCACAGATACGCAGTATTTT. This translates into CASSLVGVTDTQYF.

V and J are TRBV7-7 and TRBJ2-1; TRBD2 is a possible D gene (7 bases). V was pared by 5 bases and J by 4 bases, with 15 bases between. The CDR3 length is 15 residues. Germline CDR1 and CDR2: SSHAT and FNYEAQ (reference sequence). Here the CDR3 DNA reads TGTGCCAGCAGCCCCGGACGGGGGGCTTACAATGAGCAGTTCTTC. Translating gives CASSPGRGAYNEQFF.

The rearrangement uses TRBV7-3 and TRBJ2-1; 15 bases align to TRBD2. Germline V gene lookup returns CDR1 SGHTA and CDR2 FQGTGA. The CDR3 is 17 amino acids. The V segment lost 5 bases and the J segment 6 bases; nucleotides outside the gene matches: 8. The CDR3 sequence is CASSTWTSGGASNEQFF. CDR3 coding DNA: TGTGCCAGCAGCACGTGGACTAGCGGGGGGGCCTCCAATGAGCAGTTCTTC.

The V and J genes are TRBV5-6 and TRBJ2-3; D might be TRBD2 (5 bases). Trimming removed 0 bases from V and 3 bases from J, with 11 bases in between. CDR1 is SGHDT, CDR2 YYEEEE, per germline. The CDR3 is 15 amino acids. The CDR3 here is CASSLAGRWTDTQYF. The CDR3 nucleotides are TGTGCCAGCAGCTTGGCGGGGAGATGGACAGATACGCAGTATTTT.

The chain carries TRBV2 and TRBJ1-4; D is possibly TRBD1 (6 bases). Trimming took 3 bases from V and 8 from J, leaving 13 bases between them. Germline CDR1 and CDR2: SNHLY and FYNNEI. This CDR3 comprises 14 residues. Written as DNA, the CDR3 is TGTGCCAGCAGTGATCGACAGGTCGGGGAAAAACTGTTTTTT. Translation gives CASSDRQVGEKLFF.

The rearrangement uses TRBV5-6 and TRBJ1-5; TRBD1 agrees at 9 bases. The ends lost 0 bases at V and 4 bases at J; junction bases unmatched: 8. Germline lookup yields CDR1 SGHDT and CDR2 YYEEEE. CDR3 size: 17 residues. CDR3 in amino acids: CASSLGGLGTGNQPQHF. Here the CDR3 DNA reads TGTGCCAGCAGCTTGGGGGGTCTCGGGACAGGGAATCAGCCCCAGCATTTT.

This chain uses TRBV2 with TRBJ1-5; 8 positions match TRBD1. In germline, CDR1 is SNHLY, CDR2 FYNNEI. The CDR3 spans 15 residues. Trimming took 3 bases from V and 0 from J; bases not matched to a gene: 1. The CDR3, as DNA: TGTGCCAGCAGTGACCAGGGGGCTAGCAATCAGCCCCAGCATTTT. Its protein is CASSDQGASNQPQHF. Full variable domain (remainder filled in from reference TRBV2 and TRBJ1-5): EPEVTQTPSHQVTQMGQEVILRCVPISNHLYFYWYRQILGQKVEFLVSFYNNEISEKSEIFDDQFSVERPDGSNFTLKIRSTKLEDSAMYFCASSDQGASNQPQHFGDGTRLSIL.

The CDR3 loop reads CASSHRWGQGSYEQYV. For the CDR3, the DNA is TGTGCCAGCAGCCACCGGTGGGGACAGGGATCTTACGAGCAGTACGTC. V is TRBV3-1 (or the pseudogene TRBV3-2) and J is TRBJ2-7; TRBD1 matches 9 bases. The V gene's germline CDR1 is LGHDT and CDR2 YNNKEL (reference sequence). This CDR3 comprises 16 residues. The J segment lost 4 bases and the V segment lost 3 bases, leaving 10 bases of the junction unmatched.

The CDR3 DNA follows: TGTGCCAGCTCACCGGTTGAGGGACAGAACACCCCCCAGCATTTT. Amino acids: CASSPVEGQNTPQHF. The chain is built from TRBV18 and TRBJ1-5, with TRBD1 matching 7 bases. This CDR3 has 15 amino acids. V was clipped by 3 bases and J by 10 bases; unmatched bases: 12. CDR1 is KGHSH and CDR2 is LQKENI in the germline V gene. The full variable domain, with the rest looked up from reference TRBV18 and TRBJ1-5, is NAGVMQNPRHLVRRRGQEARLRCSPMKGHSHVYWYRQLPEEGLKFMVYLQKENIIDESGMPKERFSAEFPKEGPSILRIQQVVRGDSAAYFCASSPVEGQNTPQHFGDGTRLSIL.

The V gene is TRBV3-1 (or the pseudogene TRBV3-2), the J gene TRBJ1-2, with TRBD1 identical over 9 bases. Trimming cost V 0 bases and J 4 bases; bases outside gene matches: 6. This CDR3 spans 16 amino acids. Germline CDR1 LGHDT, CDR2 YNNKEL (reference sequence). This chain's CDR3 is CASSQDLTGGTYGYTF. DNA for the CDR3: TGTGCCAGCAGCCAAGATCTGACAGGGGGTACCTATGGCTACACCTTC.

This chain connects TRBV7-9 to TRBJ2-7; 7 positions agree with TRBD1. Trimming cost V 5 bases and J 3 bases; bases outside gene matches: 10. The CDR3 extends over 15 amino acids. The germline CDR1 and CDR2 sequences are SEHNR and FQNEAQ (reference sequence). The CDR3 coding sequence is TGTGCCAGCAGCGAGGGGGACAGCCGAGTCTACGAGCAGTACGTC. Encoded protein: CASSEGDSRVYEQYV.